The 22 T cell receptor beta chains presented below share a single source sample, sequenced in a study of liver allograft versus peripheral blood T cells. Study details: Within transplanted livers, the T cell receptor repertoires were examined and compared against the repertoires present in the peripheral blood of liver transplant recipients.

A single record per CDR3 protein comes from TCRdb applying MiXCR to the reads. The table lists some 14,000 distinct CDR3 sequences, roughly 20% of them singletons, with approximately 6.3% in the top ten. Receptor source: a human patient who had a liver transplant. The graft donor may have contributed some T cells.

This clonotype is deemed medium-sized. CDR3 nucleotides: TGCAGTGGGGGGGAGGGCTATGGCTACACCTTC. Translated, it gives CSGGEGYGYTF. The gene calls are TRBV29-1 and TRBJ1-2, with D possibly matching TRBD1 (5 bases). In germline, CDR1 is SQVTM, CDR2 ANQGSEA. CDR3 size: 11 residues. The variable domain in full, completed from reference TRBV29-1 and TRBJ1-2, reads SAVISQKPSRDICQRGTSLTIQCQVDSQVTMMFWYRQQPGQSLTLIATANQGSEATYESGFVIDKFPISRPNLTFSTLTVSNMSPEDSSIYLCSGGEGYGYTFGSGTRLTVV.

Many counts were recorded for this clonotype. The chain combines TRBV6-6 with TRBJ1-2, with D possibly TRBD1 on 6 matching bases. V was shortened by 5 bases and J by 4 bases, with 11 bases between the two germline ends. The CDR3 contains 13 residues. Germline assignment: CDR1 MNHNY and CDR2 SVGAGI (reference sequence). The CDR3 nucleotides read TGTGCCAGCAGTCCCGGGACACTCTATGGCTACACCTTC. Translated, it gives CASSPGTLYGYTF.

Sample share makes this clonotype medium-sized. The chain has TRBV10-3 and TRBJ1-1; 7 nucleotides match TRBD1. In germline, CDR1 is ENHRY, CDR2 SYGVKD. This CDR3 has 14 residues. The J segment lost 1 base and the V segment lost 7 bases, leaving 6 bases of the junction unmatched. CDR3: CAINAGQPNTEAFF. CDR3 in DNA: TGTGCCATCAATGCGGGACAGCCGAACACTGAAGCTTTCTTT.

The chain is built from TRBV20-1 and TRBJ1-1, with 7 bases aligning to TRBD1. The germline V gene encodes CDR1 DFQATT and CDR2 SNEGSKA (reference sequence). V trimming: 3 bases; J trimming: 7 bases; junction bases outside the gene matches: 8. The CDR3 extends over 13 amino acids. CDR3: CSASRGQTLEAFF. Here the CDR3 DNA reads TGCAGTGCTAGTAGGGGACAGACCCTTGAAGCTTTCTTT.

This chain links TRBV19 with TRBJ2-1; 8 bases map to TRBD1. This CDR3 is 12 amino acids long. V shed 4 bases, J shed 9 bases, and the junction held 2 bases outside the gene matches. Looked up from germline, CDR1 is LNHDA and CDR2 is SQIVND (reference sequence). CDR3 nucleotides: TGTGCCAGTAGTAGACAGGGGAGTGAGCAGTTCTTC. Translated, it gives CASSRQGSEQFF.

This clonotype was recorded at least ten times. The chain joins TRBV19 to TRBJ2-1, with D maybe TRBD1 (6 bases). The CDR3 sequence is 14 residues long. The V and J ends lost 7 bases and 6 bases respectively, with 16 bases between them. Looked up from germline, CDR1 is LNHDA and CDR2 is SQIVND (reference sequence). Written as DNA, the CDR3 is TGTGCCAGTAATTCAGGGGATTTTCGCAATGAGCAGTTCTTC. It translates to CASNSGDFRNEQFF.

V usage is TRBV18 and J usage is TRBJ1-3, with a weak D call TRBD1 (5 bases). Trimming removed 3 bases at V and 0 bases at J, with 12 bases between. Germline V lookup: CDR1 KGHSH, CDR2 LQKENI. The CDR3 has 16 residues. The DNA of the CDR3 is TGTGCCAGCTCACCCTCCGGGGCAGACTCTGGAAACACCATATATTTT. It translates to CASSPSGADSGNTIYF.

V is TRBV7-2 and J is TRBJ1-6; tentative D call: TRBD1 (6 bases). This CDR3 is built from 15 residues. The germline V and J ends were trimmed by 2 bases and 7 bases, with 12 bases remaining between them. Germline V CDR1 and CDR2: SGHTA, FQGNSA. CDR3 coding DNA: TGTGCCAGCAGCTTATCAACAGGGTACAATTCACCCCTCCACTTT. Translation gives CASSLSTGYNSPLHF.

The chain is built from TRBV6-1 and TRBJ2-7; 12 bases match TRBD1. In germline, CDR1 is MNHNS, CDR2 SASEGT. The CDR3 has 15 residues. Trimming took 6 bases from V and 1 from J; bases not matched to a gene: 4. The CDR3 bases are TGTGCCAGCAGGACGGGACAGGGGGCTTCCTACGAGCAGTACTTC. It specifies CASRTGQGASYEQYF.

Within the sample, this clonotype is medium-sized. The rearrangement links TRBV18 to TRBJ1-1; D is possibly TRBD1 (6 bases). Per germline, CDR1 KGHSH and CDR2 LQKENI. CDR3 length: 16 residues. V was pared by 1 base and J by 6 bases, with 18 bases between. In DNA, the CDR3 is TGTGCCAGCTCACCACTAGAGACAGGTCTCGGGGCTGAAGCTTTCTTT. Its translation: CASSPLETGLGAEAFF.

Of note for this clonotype: A much bigger clone sits one base away, suggesting this may be a read error. The chain uses TRBV6-6 and TRBJ1-1, with D perhaps matching TRBD1 (5 bases). Germline CDR1 reads MNHNY; CDR2 reads SVGAGI (reference sequence). CDR3 length: 13 residues. The CDR3 nucleotides are TGTGCCAGCAGCTGGGGGATGAACACTGAAGCTATCTTT. Its protein product is CASSWGMNTEAIF.

This chain uses TRBV6-2 or TRBV6-3 with TRBJ2-7, with 10 bases matching TRBD1. The CDR3 extends over 15 amino acids. Germline assignment: CDR1 MNHEY and CDR2 SVGEGT. V lost 6 bases and J lost 2; bases outside the gene matches: 7. CDR3 nucleotide sequence: TGTGCCAGCAGCCGGACAGGGGGATCCCCCTACGAGCAGTACTTC. It is translated as CASSRTGGSPYEQYF.

The chain recombines TRBV9 with TRBJ2-1; 9 bases fit TRBD2. Looked up from germline, CDR1 is SGDLS and CDR2 is YYNGEE. The junction had 14 bases not matched to a gene; V was cut back by 0 bases and J by 7 bases. This CDR3 comprises 18 residues. This CDR3 reads CASSVGGSGGLRANEQFF. DNA for the CDR3: TGTGCCAGCAGCGTAGGAGGTAGCGGGGGACTGAGAGCAAATGAGCAGTTCTTC.

At least ten counts were recorded for this clonotype. J is TRBJ1-1 and V is TRBV7-2; D gene unclear. The CDR3 is 12 residues long. The V end lost 5 bases, the J end lost 5 bases, and 9 bases lay between the germline ends. CDR1 and CDR2 from the germline V gene are SGHTA and FQGNSA. The CDR3 reads CASSPLWTEAFF. DNA of the CDR3: TGTGCCAGCAGCCCCCTATGGACTGAAGCTTTCTTT.

The gene calls are TRBV2 and TRBJ1-4, with D perhaps TRBD1 (5 bases). The CDR3 has 15 residues. V shed 1 base and J shed 8 bases, with 14 bases lying between them. The germline CDR1 and CDR2 sequences are SNHLY and FYNNEI. Written as DNA, the CDR3 is TGTGCCAGCAGTGAAGATTGGGGGGGAAGAGAAAAACTGTTTTTT. Its translation: CASSEDWGGREKLFF.

This chain connects TRBV20-1 to TRBJ2-1; 9 bases are a match to TRBD2. Trimming took 7 bases from V and 0 from J; bases not matched to a gene: 13. Looked up from germline, CDR1 is DFQATT and CDR2 is SNEGSKA (reference sequence). CDR3 size: 17 residues. CDR3 protein: CSVTAGAGGRSYNEQFF. The CDR3 nucleotides are TGCAGTGTCACCGCGGGAGCGGGAGGCCGCTCCTACAATGAGCAGTTCTTC.

The chain couples TRBV30 to TRBJ2-7; TRBD1 is a possible D gene (5 bases). Trimming left V 3 bases short and J 4 bases short, with 13 bases between. The CDR3 totals 13 residues. In germline, CDR1 is GTSNPN, CDR2 SVGIG (reference sequence). The CDR3 protein is CAWRGRNPYEQYF. The CDR3 DNA sequence: TGTGCCTGGAGGGGGCGGAATCCTTACGAGCAGTACTTC.

This clonotype was detected only a few times. The gene calls are TRBV6-5 and TRBJ2-7; 8 bases are shared with TRBD2. Germline assignment: CDR1 MNHEY and CDR2 SVGAGI. The V segment lost 5 bases and the J segment 3 bases; nucleotides outside the gene matches: 9. The CDR3 contains 15 residues. DNA for the CDR3: TGTGCCAGCAGTCCGGGAAGCGGGGGTGGCTACGAGCAGTACTTC. Its protein is CASSPGSGGGYEQYF.

The table lists this clonotype with a count of one. An end of the junction differs from the germline gene, which may be a read error. The chain joins TRBV7-2 to TRBJ2-1; tentative D call: TRBD1 (5 bases). Germline assignment: CDR1 SGHTA and CDR2 FQGNSA. This CDR3 comprises 13 residues. CDR3 nucleotide sequence: TGTGTCAGCAGCTTAGGTGGGGCGGATGAGCAGTTCTTC. Encoded protein: CVSSLGGADEQFF. Full variable domain (outside the CDR3, taken from reference TRBV7-2 and TRBJ2-1): GAGVSQSPSNKVTEKGKDVELRCDPISGHTALYWYRQSLGQGLEFLIYFQGNSAPDKSGLPSDRFSAERTGGSVSTLTIQRTQQEDSAVYLCVSSLGGADEQFFGPGTRLTVL.

This clonotype is medium-sized within its sample. The chain recombines TRBV7-2 with TRBJ1-1, with D unresolved. V was cut by 5 bases and J by 1 base, with 11 bases left in between. This CDR3 has 14 residues. The germline CDR1 and CDR2 sequences are SGHTA and FQGNSA. Here the CDR3 DNA reads TGTGCCAGCAGCCTACACCTCGGGAACACTGAAGCTTTCTTT. This codes for CASSLHLGNTEAFF.

The CDR3, as DNA: TGTGCCAGCAGTTGGGCAGAAAACACTGAAGCTTTCTTT. It is translated as CASSWAENTEAFF. The rearrangement uses TRBV27 and TRBJ1-1; no reliable D call. The V end was cut by 4 bases, the J end by 2 bases, with 8 bases between. Looked up from germline, CDR1 is MNHEY and CDR2 is SMNVEV (reference sequence). The CDR3 is 13 residues long.

The sample holds a few counts of this clonotype. The genes are TRBV19 and TRBJ2-2, with 7 bases identical to TRBD2. Germline V gene data show CDR1 as LNHDA and CDR2 as SQIVND (reference sequence). Losses at the gene ends were 4 bases for V and 4 bases for J; bases not matched to a gene: 6. The CDR3 totals 15 residues. The CDR3 spells CASSSLGEGTGELFF. CDR3 sequence (DNA): TGTGCCAGTAGTAGCCTAGGGGAGGGCACCGGGGAGCTGTTTTTT.